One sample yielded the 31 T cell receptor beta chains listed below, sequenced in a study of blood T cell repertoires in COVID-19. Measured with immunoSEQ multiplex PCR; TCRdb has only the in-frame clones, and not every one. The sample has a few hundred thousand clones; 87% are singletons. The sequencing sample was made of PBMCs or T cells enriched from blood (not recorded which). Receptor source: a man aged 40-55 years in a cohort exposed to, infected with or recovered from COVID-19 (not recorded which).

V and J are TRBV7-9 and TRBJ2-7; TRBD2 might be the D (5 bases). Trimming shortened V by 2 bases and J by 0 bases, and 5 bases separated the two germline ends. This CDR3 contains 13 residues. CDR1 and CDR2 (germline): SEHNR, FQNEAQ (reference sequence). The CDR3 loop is CASSLRDSYEQYF. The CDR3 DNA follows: TGTGCCAGCAGCTTACGGGACTCCTACGAGCAGTACTTC.

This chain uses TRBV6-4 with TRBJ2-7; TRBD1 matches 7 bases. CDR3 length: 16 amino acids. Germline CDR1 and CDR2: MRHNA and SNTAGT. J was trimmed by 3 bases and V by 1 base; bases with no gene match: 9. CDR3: CASSDYPITGDYEQYF. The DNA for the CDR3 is TGTGCCAGCAGTGACTACCCCATTACAGGGGACTACGAGCAGTACTTC.

This CDR3 is CASSYSGQSYEQYF. CDR3 DNA: TGTGCCAGCAGTTACTCGGGACAGAGCTACGAGCAGTACTTC. This chain joins TRBV6-2 or TRBV6-3 and TRBJ2-7; 7 bases line up with TRBD1. V lost 0 bases, J lost 3 bases, and 2 bases stayed unmatched. The length of the CDR3 is 14 residues. The V gene's germline CDR1 is MNHEY and CDR2 SVGEGT.

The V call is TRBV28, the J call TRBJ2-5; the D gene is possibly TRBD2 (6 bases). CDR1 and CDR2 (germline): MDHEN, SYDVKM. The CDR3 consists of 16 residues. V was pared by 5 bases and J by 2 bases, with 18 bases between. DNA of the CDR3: TGTGCCAGCAGTATATCTGGGGGGTTGGGGCAAGAGACCCAGTACTTC. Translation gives CASSISGGLGQETQYF. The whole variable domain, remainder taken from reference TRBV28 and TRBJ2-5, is DVKVTQSSRYLVKRTGEKVFLECVQDMDHENMFWYRQDPGLGLRLIYFSYDVKMKEKGDIPEGYSVSREKKERFSLILESASTNQTSMYLCASSISGGLGQETQYFGPGTRLLVL.

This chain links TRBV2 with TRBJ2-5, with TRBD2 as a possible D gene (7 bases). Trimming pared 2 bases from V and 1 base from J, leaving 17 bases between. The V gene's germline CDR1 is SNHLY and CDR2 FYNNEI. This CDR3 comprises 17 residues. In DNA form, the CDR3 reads TGTGCCAGCAGTGAAAGAGGAGGGGGGGAGGTCCAAGAGACCCAGTACTTC. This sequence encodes CASSERGGGEVQETQYF. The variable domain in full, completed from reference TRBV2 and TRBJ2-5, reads EPEVTQTPSHQVTQMGQEVILRCVPISNHLYFYWYRQILGQKVEFLVSFYNNEISEKSEIFDDQFSVERPDGSNFTLKIRSTKLEDSAMYFCASSERGGGEVQETQYFGPGTRLLVL.

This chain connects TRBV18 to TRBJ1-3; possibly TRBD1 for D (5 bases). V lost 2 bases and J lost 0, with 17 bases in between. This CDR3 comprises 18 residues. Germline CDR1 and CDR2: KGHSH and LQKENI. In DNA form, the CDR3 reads TGTGCCAGCTCACCAGTGCAAGACGGGGGGAACTCTGGAAACACCATATATTTT. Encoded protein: CASSPVQDGGNSGNTIYF.

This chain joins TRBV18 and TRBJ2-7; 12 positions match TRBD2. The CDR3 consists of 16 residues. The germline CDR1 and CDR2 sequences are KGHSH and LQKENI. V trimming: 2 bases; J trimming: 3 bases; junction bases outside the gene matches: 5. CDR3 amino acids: CASSPLLAGGVYEQYF. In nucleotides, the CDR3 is TGTGCCAGCTCACCATTACTAGCGGGAGGTGTCTACGAGCAGTACTTC.

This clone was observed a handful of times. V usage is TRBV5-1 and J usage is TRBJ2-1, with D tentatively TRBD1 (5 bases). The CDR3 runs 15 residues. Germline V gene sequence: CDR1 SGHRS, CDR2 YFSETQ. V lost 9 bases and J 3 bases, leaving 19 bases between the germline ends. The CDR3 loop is CATSTQGGVYNEQFF. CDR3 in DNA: TGCGCCACATCGACTCAGGGTGGGGTCTACAATGAGCAGTTCTTC. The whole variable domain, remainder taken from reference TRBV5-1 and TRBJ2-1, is KAGVTQTPRYLIKTRGQQVTLSCSPISGHRSVSWYQQTPGQGLQFLFEYFSETQRNKGNFPGRFSGRQFSNSRSEMNVSTLELGDSALYLCATSTQGGVYNEQFFGPGTRLTVL.

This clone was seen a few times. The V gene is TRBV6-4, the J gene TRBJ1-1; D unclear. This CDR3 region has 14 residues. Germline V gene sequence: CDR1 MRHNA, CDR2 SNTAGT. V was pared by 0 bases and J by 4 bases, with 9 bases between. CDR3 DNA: TGTGCCAGCAGTGACTCCGGCAGAGGCACTGAAGCTTTCTTT. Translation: CASSDSGRGTEAFF.

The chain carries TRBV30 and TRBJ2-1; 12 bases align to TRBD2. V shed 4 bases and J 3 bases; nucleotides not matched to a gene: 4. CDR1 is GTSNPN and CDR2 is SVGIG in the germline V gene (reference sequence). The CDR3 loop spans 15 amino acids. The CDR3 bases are TGTGCCTGGAACCGACTAGCGGGAGACTACAATGAGCAGTTCTTC. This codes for CAWNRLAGDYNEQFF.

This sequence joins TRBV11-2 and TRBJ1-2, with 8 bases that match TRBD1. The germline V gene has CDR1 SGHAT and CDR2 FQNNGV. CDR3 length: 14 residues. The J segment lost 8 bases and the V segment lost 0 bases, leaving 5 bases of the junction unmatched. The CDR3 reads CASSLDQGAQGYTF. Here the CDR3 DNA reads TGTGCCAGCAGCTTAGATCAGGGGGCGCAAGGCTACACCTTC.

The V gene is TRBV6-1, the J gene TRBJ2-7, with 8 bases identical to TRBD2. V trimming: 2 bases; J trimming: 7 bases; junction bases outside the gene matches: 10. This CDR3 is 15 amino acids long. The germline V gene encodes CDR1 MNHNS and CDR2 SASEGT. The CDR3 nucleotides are TGTGCCAGCAGTGAAATCGGGGGGGTGATTCAGGAGCAGTACTTC. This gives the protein CASSEIGGVIQEQYF.

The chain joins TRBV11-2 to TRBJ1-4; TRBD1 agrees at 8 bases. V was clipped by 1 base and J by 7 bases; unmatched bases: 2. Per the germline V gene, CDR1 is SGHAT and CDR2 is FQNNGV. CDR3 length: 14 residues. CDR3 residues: CASSLGTGFEKLFF. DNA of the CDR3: TGTGCCAGCAGCTTAGGGACAGGGTTTGAAAAACTGTTTTTT.

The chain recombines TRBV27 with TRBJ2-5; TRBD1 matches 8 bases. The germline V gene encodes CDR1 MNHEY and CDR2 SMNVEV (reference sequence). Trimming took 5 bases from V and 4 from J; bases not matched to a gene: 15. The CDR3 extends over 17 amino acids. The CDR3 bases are TGTGCCAGCAGTCCCAGACAGGGGCCACTTAAGGGAGAGACCCAGTACTTC. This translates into CASSPRQGPLKGETQYF.

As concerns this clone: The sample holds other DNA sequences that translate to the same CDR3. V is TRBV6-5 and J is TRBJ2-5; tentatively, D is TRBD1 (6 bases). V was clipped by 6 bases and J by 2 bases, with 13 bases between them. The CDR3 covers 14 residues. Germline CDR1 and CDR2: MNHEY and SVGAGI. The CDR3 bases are TGTGCCAGCAGCCCCGGGACACTTCAAGAGACCCAGTACTTC. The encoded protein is CASSPGTLQETQYF.

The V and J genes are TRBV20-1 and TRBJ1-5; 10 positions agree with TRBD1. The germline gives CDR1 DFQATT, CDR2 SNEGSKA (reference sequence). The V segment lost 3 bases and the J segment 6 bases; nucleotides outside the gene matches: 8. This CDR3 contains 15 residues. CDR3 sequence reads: CSASIGTGVGQPQHF. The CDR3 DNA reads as TGCAGTGCTAGTATAGGGACAGGGGTTGGTCAGCCCCAGCATTTT.

The CDR3 here is CASSQDRVRLDEQFF. The CDR3 nucleotides are TGCGCCAGCAGCCAAGATCGGGTTAGATTGGATGAGCAGTTCTTC. The gene calls are TRBV4-1 and TRBJ2-1; D ambiguous. The V end was cut by 0 bases, the J end by 8 bases, with 14 bases between. From germline, CDR1 is MGHRA and CDR2 YSYEKL. This CDR3 is 15 amino acids long.

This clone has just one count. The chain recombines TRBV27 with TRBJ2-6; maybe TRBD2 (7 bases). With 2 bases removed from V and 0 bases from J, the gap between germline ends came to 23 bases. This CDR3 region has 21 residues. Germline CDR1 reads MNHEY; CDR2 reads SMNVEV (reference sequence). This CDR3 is CASSLKGGGGDFRSGANVLTF. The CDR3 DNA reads TGTGCCAGCAGTTTAAAGGGGGGGGGCGGAGACTTTCGCTCTGGGGCCAACGTCCTGACTTTC.

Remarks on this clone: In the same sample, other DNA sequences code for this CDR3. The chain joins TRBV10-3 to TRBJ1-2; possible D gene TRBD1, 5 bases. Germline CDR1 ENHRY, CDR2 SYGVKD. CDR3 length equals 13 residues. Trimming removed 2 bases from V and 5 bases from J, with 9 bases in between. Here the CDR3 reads CAISETGPYGYTF. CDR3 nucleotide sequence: TGTGCCATCAGTGAGACAGGCCCGTATGGCTACACCTTC.

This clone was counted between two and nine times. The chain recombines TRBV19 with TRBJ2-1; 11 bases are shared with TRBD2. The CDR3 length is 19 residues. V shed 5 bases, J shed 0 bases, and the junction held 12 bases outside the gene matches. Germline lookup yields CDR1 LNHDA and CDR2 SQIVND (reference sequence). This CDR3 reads CASSHPQLLAGASYNEQFF. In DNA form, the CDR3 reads TGTGCCAGTAGTCACCCCCAATTACTAGCGGGAGCCTCCTACAATGAGCAGTTCTTC.

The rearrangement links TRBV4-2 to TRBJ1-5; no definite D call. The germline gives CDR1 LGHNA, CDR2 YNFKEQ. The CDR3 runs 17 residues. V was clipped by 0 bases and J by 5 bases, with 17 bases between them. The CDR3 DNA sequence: TGTGCCAGCAGCCAAGATCGCGGTGCCCACACCTATCAGCCCCAGCATTTT. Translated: CASSQDRGAHTYQPQHF.

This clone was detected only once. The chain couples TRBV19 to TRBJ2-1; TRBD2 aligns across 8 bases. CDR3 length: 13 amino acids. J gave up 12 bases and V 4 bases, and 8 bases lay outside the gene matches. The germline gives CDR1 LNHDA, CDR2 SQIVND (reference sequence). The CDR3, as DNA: TGTGCCAGTAGTACCTCTAGCGGGTTGAGGCAGTTCTTC. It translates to CASSTSSGLRQFF.

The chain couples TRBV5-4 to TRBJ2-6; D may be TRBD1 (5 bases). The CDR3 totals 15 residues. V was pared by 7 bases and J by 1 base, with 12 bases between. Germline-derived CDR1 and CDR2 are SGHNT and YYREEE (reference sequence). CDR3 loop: CASGALESGANVLTF. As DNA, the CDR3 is TGTGCCAGCGGGGCCCTGGAGTCTGGGGCCAACGTCCTGACTTTC.

CDR3 in amino acids: CASSVGVGGEIGELFF. In DNA, the CDR3 is TGTGCCAGCAGCGTAGGAGTAGGGGGCGAAATCGGGGAGCTGTTTTTT. This chain uses TRBV9 with TRBJ2-2, with 7 nucleotides matching TRBD1. The germline V gene has CDR1 SGDLS and CDR2 YYNGEE. The J segment lost 7 bases and the V segment lost 0 bases, leaving 9 bases of the junction unmatched. The CDR3 is 16 amino acids. The complete variable domain, with remaining parts taken from reference TRBV9 and TRBJ2-2, reads DSGVTQTPKHLITATGQRVTLRCSPRSGDLSVYWYQQSLDQGLQFLIQYYNGEERAKGNILERFSAQQFPDLHSELNLSSLELGDSALYFCASSVGVGGEIGELFFGEGSRLTVL.

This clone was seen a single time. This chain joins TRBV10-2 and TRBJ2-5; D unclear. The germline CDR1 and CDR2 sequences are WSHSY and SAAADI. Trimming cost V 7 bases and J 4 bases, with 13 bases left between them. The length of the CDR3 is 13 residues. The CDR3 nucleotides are TGCGCCAGCACTTTTGGCCCTGGAGAGACCCAGTACTTC. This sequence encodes CASTFGPGETQYF.

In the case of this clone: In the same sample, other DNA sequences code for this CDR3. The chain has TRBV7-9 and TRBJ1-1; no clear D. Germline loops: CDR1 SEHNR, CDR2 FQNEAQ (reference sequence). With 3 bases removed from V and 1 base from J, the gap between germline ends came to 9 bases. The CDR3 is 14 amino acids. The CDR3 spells CASSLTGSNTEAFF. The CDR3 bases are TGTGCCAGCAGCTTGACGGGGTCGAACACTGAAGCTTTCTTT.

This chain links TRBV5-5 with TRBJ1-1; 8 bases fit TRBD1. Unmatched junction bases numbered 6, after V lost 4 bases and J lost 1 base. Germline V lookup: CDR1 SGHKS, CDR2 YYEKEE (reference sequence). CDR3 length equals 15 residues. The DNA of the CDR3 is TGTGCCAGCAGCGGAGGGACAGGTGGGAACACTGAAGCTTTCTTT. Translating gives CASSGGTGGNTEAFF.

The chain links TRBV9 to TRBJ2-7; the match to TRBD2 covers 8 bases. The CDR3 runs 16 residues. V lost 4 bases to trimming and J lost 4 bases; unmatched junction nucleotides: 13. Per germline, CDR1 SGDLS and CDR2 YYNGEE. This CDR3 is CASSPRGRGGRYEQYF. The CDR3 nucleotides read TGTGCCAGCAGCCCCCGTGGTCGGGGGGGAAGATACGAGCAGTACTTC.

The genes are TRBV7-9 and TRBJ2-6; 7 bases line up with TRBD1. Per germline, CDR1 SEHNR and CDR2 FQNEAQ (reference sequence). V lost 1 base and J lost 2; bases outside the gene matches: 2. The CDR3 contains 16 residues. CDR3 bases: TGTGCCAGCAGCTTAGGCAGGGGGACTGGGGCCAACGTCCTGACTTTC. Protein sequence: CASSLGRGTGANVLTF.

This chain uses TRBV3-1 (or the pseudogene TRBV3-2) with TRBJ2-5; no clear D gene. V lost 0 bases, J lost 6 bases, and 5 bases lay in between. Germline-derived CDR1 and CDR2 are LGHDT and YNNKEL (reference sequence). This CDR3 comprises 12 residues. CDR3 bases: TGTGCCAGCAGCCAAGAAGAGAAGACCCAGTACTTC. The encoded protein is CASSQEEKTQYF.

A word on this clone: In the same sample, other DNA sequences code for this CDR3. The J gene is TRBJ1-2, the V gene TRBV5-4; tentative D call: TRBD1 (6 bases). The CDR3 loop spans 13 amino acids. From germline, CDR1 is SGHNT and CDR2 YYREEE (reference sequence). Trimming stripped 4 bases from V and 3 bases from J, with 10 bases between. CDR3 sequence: CASSQTGDYGYTF. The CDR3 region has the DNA TGTGCCAGCAGCCAGACAGGTGACTATGGCTACACCTTC.